The 20 T cell receptor beta chains presented below share a single source sample, sequenced in a study of T cells after yellow fever vaccination (dated by TCRdb to between 2017 and 2020). The protocol used for the library was 5' RACE. The run used an Illumina HiSeq 2500. The raw public data were reprocessed by TCRdb itself: fastp quality trimming at Q25, MiXCR clonotype calling, in-frame beta chains only. Here each entry gathers all rows of one CDR3 protein and keeps the most common genes and DNA. This sample lists 230,000 or so distinct CDR3 sequences; roughly 6.8% were detected once. The ten largest clonotypes hold around 1% of the sample. This specimen's treatment or condition label, interpreted: live attenuated yellow fever vaccine strain. The sequencing here drew on CD4+ T cells sorted from PBMCs, taken on the day of the yellow fever booster vaccination. These receptors came from a man aged 25-45 years who received the YFV17D yellow fever vaccine.

A remark on this clonotype: A much larger clone lies one base from this, so it may be a read error. V and J are TRBV30 and TRBJ2-2; the D gene is possibly TRBD2 (5 bases). Trimming left V 8 bases short and J 7 bases short, with 8 bases between. Germline assignment: CDR1 GTSNPN and CDR2 SVGIG (reference sequence). This CDR3 comprises 10 residues. This chain's CDR3 is CAPDYGELFF. DNA of the CDR3: TGTGCCCCCGACTACGGGGAGCTGTTTTTT.

This clonotype has only a few counts. The CDR3: CASSLGQADTQYF. CDR3 DNA sequence: TGTGCCAGCAGTTTGGGACAGGCAGATACGCAGTATTTT. This rearrangement joins TRBV12-3 or TRBV12-4 to TRBJ2-3; 8 nucleotides align to TRBD1. V lost 3 bases, J lost 4 bases, and 0 bases stayed unmatched. This CDR3 is 13 amino acids long.

In this sample, this clonotype turned up a few times. The V gene is TRBV29-1, the J gene TRBJ2-1, with 7 nucleotides matching TRBD2. V dropped 7 bases and J dropped 9; count of bases not matched to a gene: 15. The CDR3 is 14 residues long. Germline CDR1 is SQVTM and CDR2 is ANQGSEA. The CDR3 sequence is CSGGPHREVGEQFF. CDR3 bases: TGCAGCGGCGGACCCCACCGGGAGGTAGGTGAGCAGTTCTTC.

The chain is built from TRBV7-2 and TRBJ2-7; D possibly corresponds to TRBD2 (6 bases). Germline CDR1 reads SGHTA; CDR2 reads FQGNSA. The V end lost 0 bases, the J end lost 3 bases, and 18 bases lay between the germline ends. The CDR3 has 17 residues. The CDR3 protein is CASSLALSRVGGYEQYF. CDR3 nucleotides: TGTGCCAGCAGCTTAGCGCTTAGCCGAGTGGGAGGCTACGAGCAGTACTTC.

This clonotype appeared many times. V usage is TRBV30 and J usage is TRBJ2-5; tentative D call: TRBD2 (5 bases). Germline CDR1 GTSNPN, CDR2 SVGIG (reference sequence). The CDR3 spans 13 residues. V was clipped by 1 base and J by 0 bases, with 6 bases between them. CDR3 sequence (DNA): TGTGCCTGGAGTGGAGGGTACCAAGAGACCCAGTACTTC. Protein: CAWSGGYQETQYF. Complete variable domain (other parts from reference TRBV30 and TRBJ2-5): SQTIHQWPATLVQPVGSPLSLECTVEGTSNPNLYWYRQAAGRGLQLLFYSVGIGQISSEVPQNLSASRPQDRQFILSSKKLLLSDSGFYLCAWSGGYQETQYFGPGTRLLVL.

This clonotype appeared a few times. The rearrangement joins TRBV5-1 to TRBJ1-5; tentative D call: TRBD1 (5 bases). The CDR3 is 14 residues long. Germline CDR1 is SGHRS and CDR2 is YFSETQ. Trimming cost V 4 bases and J 6 bases, with 14 bases left between them. The CDR3 sequence: CASSGGTEGQPQHF. The CDR3 bases are TGCGCCAGCAGCGGCGGGACGGAGGGTCAGCCCCAGCATTTT.

The CDR3, as DNA: TGTGCCAGCAGCTCGGAGCTCATTGGAAAACTGTTTTTT. This encodes CASSSELIGKLFF. The gene calls are TRBV5-5 and TRBJ1-4; D not resolved. The CDR3 sequence is 13 residues long. V was clipped by 3 bases and J by 10 bases, with 13 bases between them. Germline CDR1 and CDR2: SGHKS and YYEKEE (reference sequence).

Only a few counts were recorded for this clonotype. This rearrangement joins TRBV18 to TRBJ2-1, with 10 bases fitting TRBD2. The trim removed 3 bases at V and 4 bases at J, leaving 9 bases unmatched. The CDR3 length is 17 residues. CDR1 KGHSH and CDR2 LQKENI come from the germline V gene. CDR3: CASSPQTSGWLYNEQFF. CDR3 nucleotides: TGTGCCAGCTCACCCCAGACTAGCGGGTGGCTTTACAATGAGCAGTTCTTC.

V and J are TRBV7-2 and TRBJ2-3; D possibly corresponds to TRBD2 (6 bases). With 3 bases removed from V and 4 bases from J, the gap between germline ends came to 14 bases. The CDR3 is 15 residues long. CDR1 is SGHTA and CDR2 is FQGNSA in the germline V gene. The CDR3 DNA is TGTGCCAGCAGCTTGCGTCGGGAGCGGTCAGATACGCAGTATTTT. Translating it yields CASSLRRERSDTQYF.

This clonotype was recorded at least ten times. The chain carries TRBV5-1 and TRBJ2-1, with TRBD1 identical over 7 bases. CDR3 size: 14 residues. Germline CDR1 reads SGHRS; CDR2 reads YFSETQ. The ends lost 0 bases at V and 6 bases at J; junction bases unmatched: 3. CDR3 amino acids: CASSLGQGLNEQFF. The CDR3 DNA sequence: TGCGCCAGCAGCTTGGGACAGGGCCTCAATGAGCAGTTCTTC.

This clonotype was counted at least ten times. The chain has TRBV9 and TRBJ2-7; tentatively, D is TRBD2 (5 bases). The germline V gene has CDR1 SGDLS and CDR2 YYNGEE. The CDR3 loop spans 14 amino acids. Trimming stripped 4 bases from V and 1 base from J, with 12 bases between. The CDR3 DNA reads as TGTGCCAGCAGCCCCCGGACGGGATCCTACGAGCAGTACTTC. It yields the protein CASSPRTGSYEQYF.

Many counts were recorded for this clonotype. The chain combines TRBV5-1 with TRBJ2-5, with D possibly TRBD1 on 5 matching bases. CDR3 size: 12 residues. Germline V CDR1 and CDR2: SGHRS, YFSETQ. The V gene lost 4 bases and the J gene lost 5 bases, with 9 bases spanning the gap. The CDR3 nucleotides are TGCGCCAGCAGCCAGGGTTCTGAGACCCAGTACTTC. This gives the protein CASSQGSETQYF.

This clonotype was seen a few times. The genes are TRBV12-3 or TRBV12-4 and TRBJ1-1; no definite D call. Trimming removed 2 bases at V and 11 bases at J, with 12 bases between. The CDR3 contains 12 residues. The CDR3 loop is CASSLLSSVAFF. CDR3 nucleotides: TGTGCCAGCAGTTTATTAAGTTCGGTTGCTTTCTTT.

The table lists this clonotype with a few counts. The chain links TRBV20-1 to TRBJ1-2, with D tentatively TRBD1 (6 bases). V lost 6 bases, J lost 4 bases, and 15 bases lay in between. Germline V gene data show CDR1 as DFQATT and CDR2 as SNEGSKA (reference sequence). The CDR3 length is 13 residues. CDR3 loop: CSAKGGQSYGYTF. The CDR3 bases are TGCAGTGCCAAGGGAGGACAGAGCTATGGCTACACCTTC.

Many counts were recorded for this clonotype. The V call is TRBV10-2, the J call TRBJ1-2; a possible D gene is TRBD1 (5 bases). This CDR3 contains 13 residues. Trimming shortened V by 8 bases and J by 7 bases, and 17 bases separated the two germline ends. The V gene's germline CDR1 is WSHSY and CDR2 SAAADI. This CDR3 reads CASGGKGRSGYTF. CDR3 nucleotides: TGCGCCAGCGGGGGAAAGGGACGAAGTGGCTACACCTTC.

This clonotype turned up a few times. The genes are TRBV7-2 and TRBJ2-2; no clear D gene. Trimming shortened V by 2 bases and J by 0 bases, and 10 bases separated the two germline ends. From germline, CDR1 is SGHTA and CDR2 FQGNSA. This CDR3 region has 16 residues. CDR3 protein: CASSLLGISNTGELFF. As DNA, the CDR3 is TGTGCCAGCAGCTTATTGGGCATTTCGAACACCGGGGAGCTGTTTTTT.

This clonotype was seen more than once but under ten times. The chain couples TRBV7-9 to TRBJ2-1; TRBD2 aligns across 12 bases. Per germline, CDR1 SEHNR and CDR2 FQNEAQ (reference sequence). CDR3 length: 16 residues. V shed 5 bases, J shed 2 bases, and the junction held 4 bases outside the gene matches. CDR3 sequence reads: CASSHGLAGTYNEQFF. DNA of the CDR3: TGTGCCAGCAGCCACGGACTAGCGGGGACCTACAATGAGCAGTTCTTC.

The chain joins TRBV18 to TRBJ2-7; no clear D gene. The CDR3 runs to 13 residues. The V end lost 4 bases, the J end lost 5 bases, and 12 bases lay between the germline ends. From germline, CDR1 is KGHSH and CDR2 LQKENI. The CDR3 coding sequence is TGTGCCAGCTCACAAACGTACGAGAACGAGCAGTACTTC. Its protein product is CASSQTYENEQYF.

This clonotype was found many times. The gene calls are TRBV5-6 and TRBJ1-3; 8 positions match TRBD1. This CDR3 region has 14 residues. The V gene end was trimmed by 2 bases and the J gene end by 2 bases; junction bases not matched to a gene: 0. The germline CDR1 and CDR2 sequences are SGHDT and YYEEEE. For the CDR3, the DNA is TGTGCCAGCAGCTTACAGGGGGCTGGAAACACCATATATTTT. Encoded protein: CASSLQGAGNTIYF.

This rearrangement joins TRBV6-2 or TRBV6-3 to TRBJ1-2; the match to TRBD1 covers 9 bases. Germline V lookup: CDR1 MNHEY, CDR2 SVGEGT. The CDR3 is made up of 14 amino acids. With 6 bases clipped from V and 8 bases from J, the junction kept 10 bases outside the gene matches. The CDR3 spells CASSRGQGISGYTF. Here the CDR3 DNA reads TGTGCCAGCAGCCGTGGACAGGGGATAAGCGGCTACACCTTC.